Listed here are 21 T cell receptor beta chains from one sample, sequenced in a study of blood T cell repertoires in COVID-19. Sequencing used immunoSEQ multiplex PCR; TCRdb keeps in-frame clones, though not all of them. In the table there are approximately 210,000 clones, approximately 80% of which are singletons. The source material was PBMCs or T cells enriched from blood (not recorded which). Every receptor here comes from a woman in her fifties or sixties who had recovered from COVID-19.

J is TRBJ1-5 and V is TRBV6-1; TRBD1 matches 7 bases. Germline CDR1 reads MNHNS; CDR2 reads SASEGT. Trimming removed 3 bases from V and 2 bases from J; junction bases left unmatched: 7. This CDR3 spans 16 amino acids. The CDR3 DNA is TGTGCCAGCAGTGATAGGAACAGGGGAGGCAATCAGCCCCAGCATTTT. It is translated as CASSDRNRGGNQPQHF.

CDR3 in DNA: TGCAGTGCTAGTATTGGCGGGGGGGTACGGGAGCAGTACTTC. It specifies CSASIGGGVREQYF. V gene TRBV20-1 combines with J gene TRBJ2-7; 9 bases match TRBD2. The J segment lost 7 bases and the V segment lost 3 bases, leaving 10 bases of the junction unmatched. In germline, CDR1 is DFQATT, CDR2 SNEGSKA (reference sequence). The length of the CDR3 is 14 residues.

CDR3 bases: TGTGCCAGCAGCCTACGGACAGGGGCTAACTATGGCTACACCTTC. This sequence encodes CASSLRTGANYGYTF. The V and J genes are TRBV7-2 and TRBJ1-2; 9 nucleotides match TRBD1. Germline loops: CDR1 SGHTA, CDR2 FQGNSA. Unmatched junction bases numbered 4, after V lost 5 bases and J lost 0 bases. The CDR3 loop spans 15 amino acids. The entire variable domain, with the rest obtained from reference TRBV7-2 and TRBJ1-2, is as follows: GAGVSQSPSNKVTEKGKDVELRCDPISGHTALYWYRQSLGQGLEFLIYFQGNSAPDKSGLPSDRFSAERTGGSVSTLTIQRTQQEDSAVYLCASSLRTGANYGYTFGSGTRLTVV.

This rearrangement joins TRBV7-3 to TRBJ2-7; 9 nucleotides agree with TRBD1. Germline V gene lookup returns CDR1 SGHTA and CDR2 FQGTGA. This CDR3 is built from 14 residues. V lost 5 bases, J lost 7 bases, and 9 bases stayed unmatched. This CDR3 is CASSPGTGTREQYF. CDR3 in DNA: TGTGCCAGCAGCCCCGGGACAGGGACGAGAGAGCAGTACTTC.

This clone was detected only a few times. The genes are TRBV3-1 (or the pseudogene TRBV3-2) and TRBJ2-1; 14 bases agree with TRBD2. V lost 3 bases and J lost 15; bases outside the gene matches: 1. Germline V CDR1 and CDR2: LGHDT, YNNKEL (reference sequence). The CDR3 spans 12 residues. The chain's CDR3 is CASSQTSGGAFF. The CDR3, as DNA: TGTGCCAGCAGCCAGACTAGCGGGGGGGCGTTCTTC.

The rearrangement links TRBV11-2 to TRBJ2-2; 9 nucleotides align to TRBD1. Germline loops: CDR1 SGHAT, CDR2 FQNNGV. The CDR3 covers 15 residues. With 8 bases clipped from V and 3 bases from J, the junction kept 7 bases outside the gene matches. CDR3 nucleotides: TGTGCCAGCTCTGACAGGGGGTCGGACACCGGGGAGCTGTTTTTT. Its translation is CASSDRGSDTGELFF.

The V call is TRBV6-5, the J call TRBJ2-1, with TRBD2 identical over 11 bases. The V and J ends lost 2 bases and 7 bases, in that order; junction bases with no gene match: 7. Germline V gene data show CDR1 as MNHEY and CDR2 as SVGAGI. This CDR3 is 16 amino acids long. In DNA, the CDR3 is TGTGCCAGCAGTTACACAGTAGCGGGAGGGATTAATGAGCAGTTCTTC. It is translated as CASSYTVAGGINEQFF.

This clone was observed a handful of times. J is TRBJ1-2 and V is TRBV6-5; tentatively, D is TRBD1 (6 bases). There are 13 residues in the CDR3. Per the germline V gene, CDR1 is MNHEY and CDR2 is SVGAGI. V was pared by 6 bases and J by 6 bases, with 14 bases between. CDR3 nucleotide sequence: TGTGCCAGCAGCCGGGACAAGTCAGATGGCTACACCTTC. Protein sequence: CASSRDKSDGYTF.

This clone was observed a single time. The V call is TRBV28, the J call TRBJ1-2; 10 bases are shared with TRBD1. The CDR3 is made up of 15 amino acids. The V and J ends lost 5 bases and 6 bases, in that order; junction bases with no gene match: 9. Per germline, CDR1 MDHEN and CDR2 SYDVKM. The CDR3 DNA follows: TGTGCCAGCAGTGGCGCCGGGACAGGGGAGAATGGCTACACCTTC. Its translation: CASSGAGTGENGYTF.

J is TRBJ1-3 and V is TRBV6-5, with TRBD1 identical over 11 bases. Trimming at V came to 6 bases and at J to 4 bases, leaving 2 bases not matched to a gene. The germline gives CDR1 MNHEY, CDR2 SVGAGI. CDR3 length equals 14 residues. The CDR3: CASRGQGGGNTIYF. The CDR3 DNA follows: TGTGCCAGCAGGGGACAGGGGGGGGGAAACACCATATATTTT.

The CDR3 is CASSLVGQGAGEQYF. In DNA form, the CDR3 reads TGTGCCAGCAGCTTAGTGGGACAGGGGGCGGGCGAGCAGTACTTC. The rearrangement uses TRBV7-2 and TRBJ2-7, with TRBD1 matching over 12 bases. J gave up 6 bases and V 1 base, and 4 bases lay outside the gene matches. CDR3 length equals 15 residues. Germline-derived CDR1 and CDR2 are SGHTA and FQGNSA.

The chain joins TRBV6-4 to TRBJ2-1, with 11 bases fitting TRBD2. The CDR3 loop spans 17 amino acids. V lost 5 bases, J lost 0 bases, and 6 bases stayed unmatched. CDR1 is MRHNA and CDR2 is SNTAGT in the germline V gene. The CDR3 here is CASSPGTSGSSYNEQFF. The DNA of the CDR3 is TGTGCCAGCAGTCCCGGGACTAGCGGTTCCTCCTACAATGAGCAGTTCTTC.

The CDR3 DNA reads TGTGCCAGTAGGGGACAGGGGGCCTACGAGCAGTACTTC. It specifies CASRGQGAYEQYF. The chain is built from TRBV19 and TRBJ2-7; 11 nucleotides align to TRBD1. V shed 6 bases and J 2 bases; nucleotides not matched to a gene: 0. Per germline, CDR1 LNHDA and CDR2 SQIVND (reference sequence). The CDR3 is 13 amino acids.

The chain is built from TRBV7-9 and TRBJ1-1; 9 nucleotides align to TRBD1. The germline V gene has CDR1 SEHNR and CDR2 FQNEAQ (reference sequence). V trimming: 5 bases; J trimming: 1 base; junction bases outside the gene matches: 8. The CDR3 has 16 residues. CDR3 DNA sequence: TGTGCCAGCAGCGGAAGTGGACAGGGGACGAACACTGAAGCTTTCTTT. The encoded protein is CASSGSGQGTNTEAFF.

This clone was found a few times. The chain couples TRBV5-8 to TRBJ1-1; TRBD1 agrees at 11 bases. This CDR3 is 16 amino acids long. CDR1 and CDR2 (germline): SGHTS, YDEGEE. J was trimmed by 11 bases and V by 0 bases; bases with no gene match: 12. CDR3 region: CASSLVFGTGGLWAFF. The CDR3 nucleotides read TGTGCCAGCAGCTTGGTCTTCGGGACAGGGGGACTATGGGCTTTCTTT.

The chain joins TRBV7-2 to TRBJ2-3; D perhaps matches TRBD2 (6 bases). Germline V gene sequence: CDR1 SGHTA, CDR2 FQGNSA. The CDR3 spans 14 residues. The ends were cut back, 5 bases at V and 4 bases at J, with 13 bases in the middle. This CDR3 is CASSTRLGPDTQYF. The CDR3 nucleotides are TGTGCCAGCAGCACCCGACTAGGGCCAGATACGCAGTATTTT.

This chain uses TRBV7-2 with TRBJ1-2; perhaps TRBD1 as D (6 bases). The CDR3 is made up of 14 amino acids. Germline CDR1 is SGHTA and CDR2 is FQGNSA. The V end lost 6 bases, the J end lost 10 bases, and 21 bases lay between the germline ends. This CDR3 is CASSLNEDRPLYTF. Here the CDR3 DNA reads TGTGCCAGCAGTTTAAACGAGGACAGACCGCTCTACACCTTC. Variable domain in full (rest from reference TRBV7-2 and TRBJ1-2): GAGVSQSPSNKVTEKGKDVELRCDPISGHTALYWYRQSLGQGLEFLIYFQGNSAPDKSGLPSDRFSAERTGGSVSTLTIQRTQQEDSAVYLCASSLNEDRPLYTFGSGTRLTVV.

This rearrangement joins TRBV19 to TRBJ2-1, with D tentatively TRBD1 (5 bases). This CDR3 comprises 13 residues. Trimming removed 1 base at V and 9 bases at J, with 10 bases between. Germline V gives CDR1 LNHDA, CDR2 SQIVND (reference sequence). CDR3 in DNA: TGTGCCAGTAGTATAGTCAGGGCAGCTGAGCAGTTCTTC. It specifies CASSIVRAAEQFF.

The CDR3 protein is CASSGNRFGLAGDTQYF. For the CDR3, the DNA is TGTGCCAGCAGTGGAAACAGATTTGGACTAGCGGGAGATACGCAGTATTTT. The rearrangement joins TRBV6-2 or TRBV6-3 to TRBJ2-3, with 11 bases that match TRBD2. The CDR3 contains 17 residues. Germline V gene sequence: CDR1 MNHEY, CDR2 SVGEGT. The ends lost 5 bases at V and 5 bases at J; junction bases unmatched: 12.

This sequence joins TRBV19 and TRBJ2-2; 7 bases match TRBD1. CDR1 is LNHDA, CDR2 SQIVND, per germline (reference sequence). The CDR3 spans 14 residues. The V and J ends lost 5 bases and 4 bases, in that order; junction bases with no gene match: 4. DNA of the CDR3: TGTGCCAGTAGTGTCACAGGGGCCACCGGGGAGCTGTTTTTT. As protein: CASSVTGATGELFF. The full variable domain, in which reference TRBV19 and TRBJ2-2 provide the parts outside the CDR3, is DGGITQSPKYLFRKEGQNVTLSCEQNLNHDAMYWYRQDPGQGLRLIYYSQIVNDFQKGDIAEGYSVSREKKESFPLTVTSAQKNPTAFYLCASSVTGATGELFFGEGSRLTVL.

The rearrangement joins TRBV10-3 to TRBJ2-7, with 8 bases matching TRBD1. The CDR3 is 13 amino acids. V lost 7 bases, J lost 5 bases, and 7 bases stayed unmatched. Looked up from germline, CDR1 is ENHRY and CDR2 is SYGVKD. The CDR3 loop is CAITGQVRDEQYF. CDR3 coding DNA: TGTGCCATCACGGGACAGGTGAGGGACGAGCAGTACTTC.